The clone carrying this T cell receptor beta chain showed up many times. Construction of the TCRbeta library involved unique molecular identifiers. TCRdb recomputed calls from the PCR reads with MiXCR, one row per CDR3 protein. The table includes approximately 240,000 distinct CDR3 sequences, 7.5% to 10% detected once. This specimen comes from a study of T-cell reconstitution after alpha-beta-depleted transplantation in children. The CDR3 is made up of 15 amino acids. Germline CDR1 reads DFQATT; CDR2 reads SNEGSKA (reference sequence). Germline trimming cut 0 bases from V and 4 bases from J; bases unmatched to any gene: 5.

The rearrangement links TRBV20-1 to TRBJ1-5; 8 bases fit TRBD1. This receptor was identified in a human donor who donated a stem cell graft to a child with SCID. The sample in question was PBMCs from the stem cell graft donor, obtained from the stem cell graft. CDR3 amino acids: CSARDRGDRNQPQHF. DNA for the CDR3: TGCAGTGCTAGAGATAGGGGGGACAGGAATCAGCCCCAGCATTTT.